This note documents a single T cell receptor (beta chain) sequence. Its antigen is undetermined. These data belong to a study of blood T cells in healthy people across ages. Isolation of PBMCs gave at least 6 million cells per sample. Through a sample-barcoded 5' primer and a J-beta primer mix, a second PCR was run for about 6 to 11 cycles. TCRdb independently ran MiXCR on the 5' RACE reads; one entry per CDR3 protein. This sample yields about 780,000 distinct CDR3 sequences, of which 60% to 80% are seen a single time; roughly a quarter belongs to the top ten. Broader study findings: Aged donors had fewer naive CD4+ cells and lower diversity than long-lived donors.

Germline lookup yields CDR1 LGHNA and CDR2 YSLEER. There are 15 residues in the CDR3. V dropped 1 base and J dropped 4; count of bases not matched to a gene: 5. Sample: blood. J is TRBJ1-2 and V is TRBV4-3; 8 bases line up with TRBD1. The receptor comes from a man younger than 45 in good health. The CDR3 nucleotides read TGCGCCAGCAGCCAAGCAGGGGGCCTAGGCTATGGCTACACCTTC. It codes for CASSQAGGLGYGYTF.